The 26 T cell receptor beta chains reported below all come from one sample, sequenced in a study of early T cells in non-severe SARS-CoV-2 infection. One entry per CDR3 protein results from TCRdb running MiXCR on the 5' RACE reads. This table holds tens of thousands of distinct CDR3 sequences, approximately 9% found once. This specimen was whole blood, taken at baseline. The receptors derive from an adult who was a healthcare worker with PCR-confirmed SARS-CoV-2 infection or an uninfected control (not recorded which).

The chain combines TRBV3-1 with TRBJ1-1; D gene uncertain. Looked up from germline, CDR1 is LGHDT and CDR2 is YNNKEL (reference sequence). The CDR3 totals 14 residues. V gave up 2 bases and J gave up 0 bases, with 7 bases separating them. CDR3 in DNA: TGTGCCAGCAGCCAAAACTCCCTGAACACTGAAGCTTTCTTT. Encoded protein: CASSQNSLNTEAFF.

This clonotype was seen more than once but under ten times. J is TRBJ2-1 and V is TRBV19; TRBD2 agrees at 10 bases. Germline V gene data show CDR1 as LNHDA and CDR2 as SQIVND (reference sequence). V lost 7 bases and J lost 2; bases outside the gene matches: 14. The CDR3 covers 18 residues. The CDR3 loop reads CASTGIGTSEFTYNEQFF. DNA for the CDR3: TGTGCCAGTACCGGAATCGGGACTAGCGAGTTCACCTACAATGAGCAGTTCTTC.

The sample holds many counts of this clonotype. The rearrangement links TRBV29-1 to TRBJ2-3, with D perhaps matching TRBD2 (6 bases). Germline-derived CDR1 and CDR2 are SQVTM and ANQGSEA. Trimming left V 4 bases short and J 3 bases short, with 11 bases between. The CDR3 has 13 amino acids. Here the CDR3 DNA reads TGCAGCGTTGCAGGTCGGGGGACAGATACGCAGTATTTT. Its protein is CSVAGRGTDTQYF.

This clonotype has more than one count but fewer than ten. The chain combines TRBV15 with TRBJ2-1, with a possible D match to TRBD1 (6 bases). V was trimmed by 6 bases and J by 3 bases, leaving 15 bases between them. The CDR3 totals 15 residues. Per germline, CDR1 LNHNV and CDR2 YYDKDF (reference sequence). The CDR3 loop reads CATSQDSPVYNEQFF. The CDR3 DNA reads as TGTGCCACCAGTCAGGACAGTCCGGTCTACAATGAGCAGTTCTTC.

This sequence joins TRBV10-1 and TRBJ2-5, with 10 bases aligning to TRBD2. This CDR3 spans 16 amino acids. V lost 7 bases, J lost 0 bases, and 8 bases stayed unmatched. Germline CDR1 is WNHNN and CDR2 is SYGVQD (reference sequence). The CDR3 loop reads CASNSIAGGYQETQYF. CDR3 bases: TGCGCCAGCAATTCTATAGCGGGAGGCTACCAAGAGACCCAGTACTTC.

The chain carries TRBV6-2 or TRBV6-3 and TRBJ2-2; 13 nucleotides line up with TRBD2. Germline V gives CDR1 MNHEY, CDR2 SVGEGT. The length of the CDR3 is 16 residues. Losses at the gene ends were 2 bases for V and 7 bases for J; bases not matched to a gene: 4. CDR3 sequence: CASSYPGTSGVGELFF. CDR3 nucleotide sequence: TGTGCCAGCAGTTACCCCGGGACTAGCGGGGTCGGGGAGCTGTTTTTT.

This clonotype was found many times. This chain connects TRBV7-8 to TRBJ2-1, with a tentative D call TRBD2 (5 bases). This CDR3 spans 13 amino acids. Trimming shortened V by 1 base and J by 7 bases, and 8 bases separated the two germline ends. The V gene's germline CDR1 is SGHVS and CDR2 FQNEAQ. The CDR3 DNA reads TGTGCCAGCAGCTTAGAGCGGTTAAATGAGCAGTTCTTC. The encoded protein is CASSLERLNEQFF.

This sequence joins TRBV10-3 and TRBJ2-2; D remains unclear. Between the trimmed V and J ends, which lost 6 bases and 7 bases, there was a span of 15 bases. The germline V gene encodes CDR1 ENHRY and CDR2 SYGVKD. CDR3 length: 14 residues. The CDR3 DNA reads TGTGCCATCAGGTCCGAGGAGTCGCTCGGGGAGCTGTTTTTT. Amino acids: CAIRSEESLGELFF.

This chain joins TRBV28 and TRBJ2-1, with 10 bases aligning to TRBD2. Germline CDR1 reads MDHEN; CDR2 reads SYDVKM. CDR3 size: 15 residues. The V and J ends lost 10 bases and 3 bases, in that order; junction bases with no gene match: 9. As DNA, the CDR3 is TGTGCCACCACCTCCCGACTAGCGGGCTACAATGAGCAGTTCTTC. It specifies CATTSRLAGYNEQFF.

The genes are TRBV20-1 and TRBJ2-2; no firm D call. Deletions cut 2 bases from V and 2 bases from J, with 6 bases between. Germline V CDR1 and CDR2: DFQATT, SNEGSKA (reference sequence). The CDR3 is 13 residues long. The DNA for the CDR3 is TGCAGTGCTAGAAAATATAACACCGGGGAGCTGTTTTTT. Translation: CSARKYNTGELFF.

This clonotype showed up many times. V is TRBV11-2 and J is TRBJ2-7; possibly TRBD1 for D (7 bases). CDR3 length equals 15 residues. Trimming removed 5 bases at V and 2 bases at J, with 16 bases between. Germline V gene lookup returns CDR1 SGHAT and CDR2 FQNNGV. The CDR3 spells CASSAIQGGPYEQYF. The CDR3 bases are TGTGCCAGCAGCGCGATCCAGGGGGGACCCTACGAGCAGTACTTC.

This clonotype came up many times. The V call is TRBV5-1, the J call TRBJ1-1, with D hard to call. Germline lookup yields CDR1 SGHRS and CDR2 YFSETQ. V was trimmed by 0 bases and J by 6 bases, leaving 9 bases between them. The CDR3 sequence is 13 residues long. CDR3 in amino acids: CASSLAWGPEAFF. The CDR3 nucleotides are TGCGCCAGCAGCTTGGCCTGGGGTCCTGAAGCTTTCTTT.

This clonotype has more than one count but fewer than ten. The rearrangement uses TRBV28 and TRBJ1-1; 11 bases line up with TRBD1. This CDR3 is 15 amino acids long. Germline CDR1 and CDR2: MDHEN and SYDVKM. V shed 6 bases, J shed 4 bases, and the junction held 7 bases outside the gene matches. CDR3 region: CASRLPGTGGTEAFF. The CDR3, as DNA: TGTGCCAGCAGACTGCCCGGGACAGGGGGCACTGAAGCTTTCTTT.

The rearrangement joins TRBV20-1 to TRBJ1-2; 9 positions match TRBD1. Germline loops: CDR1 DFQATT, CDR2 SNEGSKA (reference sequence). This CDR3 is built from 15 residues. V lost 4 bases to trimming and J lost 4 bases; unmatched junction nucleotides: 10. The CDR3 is CSAIMYRGLGYGYTF. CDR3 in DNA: TGCAGTGCTATAATGTACAGGGGGCTCGGCTATGGCTACACCTTC.

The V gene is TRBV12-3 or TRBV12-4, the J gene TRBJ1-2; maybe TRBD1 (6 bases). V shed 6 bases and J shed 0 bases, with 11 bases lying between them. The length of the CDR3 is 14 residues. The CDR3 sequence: CASRLGATNYGYTF. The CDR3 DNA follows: TGTGCCAGCAGGCTGGGGGCGACTAACTATGGCTACACCTTC.

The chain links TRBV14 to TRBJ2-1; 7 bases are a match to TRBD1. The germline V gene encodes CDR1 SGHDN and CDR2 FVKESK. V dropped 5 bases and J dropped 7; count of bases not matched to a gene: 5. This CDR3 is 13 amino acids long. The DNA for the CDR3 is TGTGCCAGCAGCTACGGGACAGCGAATGAGCAGTTCTTC. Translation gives CASSYGTANEQFF.

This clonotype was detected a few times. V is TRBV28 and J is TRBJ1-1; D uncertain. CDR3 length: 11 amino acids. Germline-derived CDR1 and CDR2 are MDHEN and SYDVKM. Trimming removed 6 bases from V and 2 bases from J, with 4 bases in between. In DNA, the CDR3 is TGTGCCAGCAGAAGTAACACTGAAGCTTTCTTT. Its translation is CASRSNTEAFF.

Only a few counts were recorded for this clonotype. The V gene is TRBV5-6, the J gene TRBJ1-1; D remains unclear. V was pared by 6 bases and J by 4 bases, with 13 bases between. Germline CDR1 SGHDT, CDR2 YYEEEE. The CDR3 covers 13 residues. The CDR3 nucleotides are TGTGCCAGCACCTTCACCACGGGCACTGAAGCTTTCTTT. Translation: CASTFTTGTEAFF.

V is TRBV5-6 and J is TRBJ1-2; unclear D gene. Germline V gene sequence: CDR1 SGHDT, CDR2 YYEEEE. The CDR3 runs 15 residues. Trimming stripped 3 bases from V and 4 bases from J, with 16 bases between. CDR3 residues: CASSSGPIDAYGYTF. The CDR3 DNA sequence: TGTGCCAGCAGCTCCGGACCCATAGACGCCTATGGCTACACCTTC. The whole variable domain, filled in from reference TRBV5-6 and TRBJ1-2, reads DAGVTQSPTHLIKTRGQQVTLRCSPKSGHDTVSWYQQALGQGPQFIFQYYEEEERQRGNFPDRFSGHQFPNYSSELNVNALLLGDSALYLCASSSGPIDAYGYTFGSGTRLTVV.

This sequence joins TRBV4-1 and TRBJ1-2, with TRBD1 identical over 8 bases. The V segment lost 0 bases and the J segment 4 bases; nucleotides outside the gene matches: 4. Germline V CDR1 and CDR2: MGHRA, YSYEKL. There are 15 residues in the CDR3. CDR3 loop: CASSQERTGTYGYTF. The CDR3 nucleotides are TGCGCCAGCAGCCAAGAAAGGACAGGGACCTATGGCTACACCTTC.

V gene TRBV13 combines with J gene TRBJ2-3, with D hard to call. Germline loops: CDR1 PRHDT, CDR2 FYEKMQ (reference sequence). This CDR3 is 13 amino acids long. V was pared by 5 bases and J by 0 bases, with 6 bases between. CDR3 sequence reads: CASSAGSTDTQYF. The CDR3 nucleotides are TGTGCCAGCAGCGCCGGTAGCACAGATACGCAGTATTTT. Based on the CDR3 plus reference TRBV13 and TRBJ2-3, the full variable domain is AAGVIQSPRHLIKEKRETATLKCYPIPRHDTVYWYQQGPGQDPQFLISFYEKMQSDKGSIPDRFSAQQFSDYHSELNMSSLELGDSALYFCASSAGSTDTQYFGPGTRLTVL.

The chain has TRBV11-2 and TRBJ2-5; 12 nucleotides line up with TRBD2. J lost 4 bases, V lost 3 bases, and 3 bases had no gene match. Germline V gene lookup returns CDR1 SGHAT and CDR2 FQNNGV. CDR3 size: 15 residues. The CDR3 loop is CASSFGLAGRETQYF. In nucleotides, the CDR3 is TGTGCCAGCAGCTTCGGACTAGCGGGGAGAGAGACCCAGTACTTC.

CDR3 sequence (DNA): TGTGCCAGCCGCCGCCCCGGGAGTGGCAACAATGAGCAGTTCTTC. Translation gives CASRRPGSGNNEQFF. This sequence joins TRBV6-1 and TRBJ2-1; tentative D call: TRBD2 (6 bases). The CDR3 spans 15 residues. Germline CDR1 reads MNHNS; CDR2 reads SASEGT. V lost 8 bases and J 5 bases, leaving 19 bases between the germline ends.

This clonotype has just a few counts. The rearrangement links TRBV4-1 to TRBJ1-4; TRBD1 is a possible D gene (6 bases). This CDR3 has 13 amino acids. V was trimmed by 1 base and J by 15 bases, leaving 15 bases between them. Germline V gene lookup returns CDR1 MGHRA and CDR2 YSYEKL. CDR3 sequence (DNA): TGCGCCAGCAGCCAAGGTATAGGGGGAATGGTGTTTTTT. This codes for CASSQGIGGMVFF.

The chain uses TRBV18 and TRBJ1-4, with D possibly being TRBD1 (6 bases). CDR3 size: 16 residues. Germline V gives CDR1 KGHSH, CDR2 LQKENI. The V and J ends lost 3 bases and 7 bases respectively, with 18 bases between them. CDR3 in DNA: TGTGCCAGCTCACCCGGGGGCTCACCGCGAACTGAAAAACTGTTTTTT. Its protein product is CASSPGGSPRTEKLFF.

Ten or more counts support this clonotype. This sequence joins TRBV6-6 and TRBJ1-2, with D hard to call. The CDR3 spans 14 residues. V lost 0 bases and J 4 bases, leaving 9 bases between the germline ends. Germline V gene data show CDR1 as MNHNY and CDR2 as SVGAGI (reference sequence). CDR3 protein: CASSYSSSLYGYTF. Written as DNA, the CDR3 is TGTGCCAGCAGTTACTCGAGCAGCCTCTATGGCTACACCTTC.